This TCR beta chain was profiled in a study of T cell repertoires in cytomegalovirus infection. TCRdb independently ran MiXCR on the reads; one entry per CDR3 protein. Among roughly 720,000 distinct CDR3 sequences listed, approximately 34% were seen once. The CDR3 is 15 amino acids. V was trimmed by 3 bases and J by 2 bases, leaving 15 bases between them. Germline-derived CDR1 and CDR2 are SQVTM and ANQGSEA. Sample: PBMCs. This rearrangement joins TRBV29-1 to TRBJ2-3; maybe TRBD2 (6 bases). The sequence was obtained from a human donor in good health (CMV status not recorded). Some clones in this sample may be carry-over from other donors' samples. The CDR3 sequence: CSVDRSSASTDTQYF. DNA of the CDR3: TGCAGCGTTGACCGGTCTAGCGCTTCCACAGATACGCAGTATTTT.